The 10 T cell receptor beta chains below all came from one sample that was sequenced in a study of shared clonotypes between healthy human individuals. CD8 cells classed as naive were CD45RO-negative and positively selected for CCR7, excluding terminally differentiated effector memory CD45RA+ cells. Sequenced by immunoSEQ multiplex PCR; TCRdb stores in-frame clones only, minus some. The sample holds around 650,000 clones, approximately 96% seen once. Sequencing was done on a sample of naive CD8+ T cells sorted from blood. These receptors were obtained from a woman in her 30s in good health.

The chain combines TRBV19 with TRBJ1-2, with D hard to call. Germline V gene sequence: CDR1 LNHDA, CDR2 SQIVND (reference sequence). The CDR3 is 13 amino acids. V was pared by 2 bases and J by 3 bases, with 7 bases between. This CDR3 is CASSITFDYGYTF. Written as DNA, the CDR3 is TGTGCCAGTAGTATAACGTTCGACTATGGCTACACCTTC.

This sequence joins TRBV7-9 and TRBJ1-1, with D unresolved. Trimming shortened V by 1 base and J by 2 bases, and 11 bases separated the two germline ends. The CDR3 runs 15 residues. From germline, CDR1 is SEHNR and CDR2 FQNEAQ (reference sequence). The CDR3 DNA follows: TGTGCCAGCAGCTTAGGAGGCTACAGCAACACTGAAGCTTTCTTT. Translated, it gives CASSLGGYSNTEAFF. The variable domain in full, completed from reference TRBV7-9 and TRBJ1-1, reads DTGVSQNPRHKITKRGQNVTFRCDPISEHNRLYWYRQTLGQGPEFLTYFQNEAQLEKSRLLSDRFSAERPKGSFSTLEIQRTEQGDSAMYLCASSLGGYSNTEAFFGQGTRLTVV.

In its sample, this clone was seen once. The CDR3 region is CSVEWHGYTF. DNA of the CDR3: TGCAGCGTTGAGTGGCATGGCTACACCTTC. This chain uses TRBV29-1 with TRBJ1-2; no firm D call. This CDR3 is 10 amino acids long. From germline, CDR1 is SQVTM and CDR2 ANQGSEA. Trimming removed 3 bases at V and 6 bases at J, with 5 bases between. The full variable domain, its missing parts supplied by reference TRBV29-1 and TRBJ1-2, is SAVISQKPSRDICQRGTSLTIQCQVDSQVTMMFWYRQQPGQSLTLIATANQGSEATYESGFVIDKFPISRPNLTFSTLTVSNMSPEDSSIYLCSVEWHGYTFGSGTRLTVV.

V and J are TRBV15 and TRBJ1-1; perhaps TRBD1 as D (5 bases). Germline CDR1 is LNHNV and CDR2 is YYDKDF (reference sequence). The CDR3 consists of 13 residues. The V and J ends lost 8 bases and 4 bases respectively, with 14 bases between them. The CDR3 nucleotides are TGTGCCACCCTCCCGGGGGTTGGCACTGAAGCTTTCTTT. Translated: CATLPGVGTEAFF.

The chain combines TRBV4-1 with TRBJ1-2; weak D call: TRBD1 (6 bases). Trimming left V 1 base short and J 2 bases short, with 14 bases between. CDR3 length: 16 residues. Germline V gene data show CDR1 as MGHRA and CDR2 as YSYEKL. Written as DNA, the CDR3 is TGCGCCAGCAGCCAAGCGGCGCCAGGGGTAAACTATGGCTACACCTTC. As protein: CASSQAAPGVNYGYTF.

The J gene is TRBJ2-7, the V gene TRBV11-2; possibly TRBD2 for D (6 bases). This CDR3 region has 14 residues. With 5 bases removed from V and 3 bases from J, the gap between germline ends came to 14 bases. Germline values: CDR1 SGHAT, CDR2 FQNNGV. CDR3 in amino acids: CASSPGLMNYEQYF. For the CDR3, the DNA is TGTGCCAGCAGCCCGGGACTGATGAACTACGAGCAGTACTTC.

The chain couples TRBV5-1 to TRBJ2-1; the D is unclear. Trimming cost V 4 bases and J 9 bases, with 17 bases left between them. CDR3 size: 14 residues. CDR1 and CDR2 from the germline V gene are SGHRS and YFSETQ. The CDR3 spells CASSPQNPEGEQFF. CDR3 coding DNA: TGCGCCAGCAGCCCCCAGAACCCAGAAGGTGAGCAGTTCTTC.

V gene TRBV7-8 combines with J gene TRBJ1-1; D not resolved. V gave up 9 bases and J gave up 5 bases, with 28 bases separating them. The germline V gene has CDR1 SGHVS and CDR2 FQNEAQ. The CDR3 is 17 amino acids. The CDR3 loop reads CARGISLFRLNETEAFF. CDR3 DNA: TGTGCCAGAGGGATTTCTCTCTTTCGTCTAAACGAGACTGAAGCTTTCTTT.

This sequence joins TRBV5-1 and TRBJ2-5, with D hard to call. Trimming cost V 0 bases and J 4 bases, with 7 bases left between them. Germline CDR1 reads SGHRS; CDR2 reads YFSETQ. CDR3 length: 13 residues. The CDR3 reads CASSLGSGETQYF. CDR3 DNA sequence: TGCGCCAGCAGCTTGGGGTCGGGAGAGACCCAGTACTTC. Full variable domain (missing parts from reference TRBV5-1 and TRBJ2-5): KAGVTQTPRYLIKTRGQQVTLSCSPISGHRSVSWYQQTPGQGLQFLFEYFSETQRNKGNFPGRFSGRQFSNSRSEMNVSTLELGDSALYLCASSLGSGETQYFGPGTRLLVL.

The rearrangement joins TRBV5-6 to TRBJ2-7; TRBD1 matches 9 bases. CDR1 and CDR2 (germline): SGHDT, YYEEEE. There are 16 residues in the CDR3. Trimming removed 5 bases from V and 3 bases from J; junction bases left unmatched: 12. CDR3 DNA sequence: TGTGCCAGCAGGGCCCCCCTGACAGGGGGGTTCTACGAGCAGTACTTC. Residues: CASRAPLTGGFYEQYF.